Listed below are T cell receptor beta chains from one sample, sequenced in a study of blood T cells in healthy people across ages. TCRdb analysed the 5' RACE reads with MiXCR anew, one entry per CDR3 protein. The sample includes about 970,000 distinct CDR3 sequences, about 53% of them seen just once. Material: blood. These receptors all come from a woman aged 55-69 years in good health. The CDR3 runs from the conserved cysteine through the conserved F or W. Each record gives: clone size, J gene, V gene, D gene, CDR3 DNA, CDR3 protein. The D gene is left open where the match is weak. A clone size is listed for some rows: how often the clone was seen (once, few, many), or a class if it is expanded.

abundance: NA; j_gene: TRBJ1-1; v_gene: TRBV6-2/TRBV6-3; d_gene: NA; CDR3nt: TGTGCCAGCAGACCCGAGTGGGGGCGTTTGAACACTGAAGCTTTCTTT; CDR3aa: CASRPEWGRLNTEAFF
abundance: few; j_gene: TRBJ2-1; v_gene: TRBV20-1; d_gene: TRBD2; CDR3nt: TGCAGTGCTAGACGACTAGCCAATGAGCAGTTCTTC; CDR3aa: CSARRLANEQFF
abundance: NA; j_gene: TRBJ2-7; v_gene: TRBV4-2; d_gene: NA; CDR3nt: TGTGCCAGCAGCCAAGAAGCGGCAGGGATATCCTACGAGCAGTACTTC; CDR3aa: CASSQEAAGISYEQYF
abundance: NA; j_gene: TRBJ2-7; v_gene: TRBV20-1; d_gene: NA; CDR3nt: TGCAGTGCTGAGAATGGGTTCTACGAGCAGTACTTC; CDR3aa: CSAENGFYEQYF
abundance: NA; j_gene: TRBJ2-3; v_gene: TRBV18; d_gene: TRBD2; CDR3nt: TGTGCCAGCACGCCCGCGGGAGCGAACACAGATACGCAGTATTTT; CDR3aa: CASTPAGANTDTQYF
abundance: NA; j_gene: TRBJ1-2; v_gene: TRBV13; d_gene: TRBD1; CDR3nt: TGTGCCAGCAGCTTAGGCCGGGACAGTGCCTATGGCTACACCTTC; CDR3aa: CASSLGRDSAYGYTF
abundance: NA; j_gene: TRBJ2-1; v_gene: TRBV4-2; d_gene: TRBD2; CDR3nt: TGTGCCAGCAGCCAAGAAGGACTAGCGCTTAATGAGCAGTTCTTC; CDR3aa: CASSQEGLALNEQFF
abundance: NA; j_gene: TRBJ2-7; v_gene: TRBV20-1; d_gene: NA; CDR3nt: TGCAGTGCTCCCAAGCCCGTTCCGTCCGACGAGCAGTACTTC; CDR3aa: CSAPKPVPSDEQYF
abundance: NA; j_gene: TRBJ1-5; v_gene: TRBV20-1; d_gene: TRBD1; CDR3nt: TGCAGTGCTCGGACAGGCCTCAATCAGCCCCGGCATTTT; CDR3aa: CSARTGLNQPRHF
abundance: NA; j_gene: TRBJ1-2; v_gene: TRBV6-1; d_gene: NA; CDR3nt: TGTGCCAGCAGCGAACGAACCGGGGCGACTTCTTACGGCTACACCTTC; CDR3aa: CASSERTGATSYGYTF
abundance: many; j_gene: TRBJ1-4; v_gene: TRBV3-1; d_gene: NA; CDR3nt: TGTGCCAGCAGCCAGGGGGCAACTAATGAAAAACTGTTTTTT; CDR3aa: CASSQGATNEKLFF
abundance: NA; j_gene: TRBJ2-7; v_gene: TRBV6-1; d_gene: NA; CDR3nt: TGTGCCAGCAGCAAGGGAATGGGGGGAAAGTTCCCCGACTACGAGCAGTACTTC; CDR3aa: CASSKGMGGKFPDYEQYF
abundance: NA; j_gene: TRBJ2-4; v_gene: TRBV20-1; d_gene: TRBD2; CDR3nt: TGCAGTGCTCAACCGACTAGCGGGAGTCCCAAAAACATTCAGTACTTC; CDR3aa: CSAQPTSGSPKNIQYF
abundance: few; j_gene: TRBJ2-7; v_gene: TRBV15; d_gene: NA; CDR3nt: TGTGCCACCAGCTCCAGCAGGGGGGACTACGAGCAGTACTTC; CDR3aa: CATSSSRGDYEQYF
abundance: many; j_gene: TRBJ2-2; v_gene: TRBV9; d_gene: TRBD2; CDR3nt: TGTGCCAGCAGCGTAGTTAGCGGGCCGAACACCGGGGAGCTGTTTTTT; CDR3aa: CASSVVSGPNTGELFF
abundance: NA; j_gene: TRBJ2-4; v_gene: TRBV24-1; d_gene: NA; CDR3nt: TGTGCCACCAGTGATGCGGGAGCCAAAAACATTCAGTACTTC; CDR3aa: CATSDAGAKNIQYF
abundance: NA; j_gene: TRBJ2-7; v_gene: TRBV20-1; d_gene: NA; CDR3nt: TGCAGTGCTGATACTAGCAGCTACGAGCAGTACTTC; CDR3aa: CSADTSSYEQYF
abundance: NA; j_gene: TRBJ2-4; v_gene: TRBV12-5; d_gene: NA; CDR3nt: TGTGCTAGTGGTGCCGGGAGGGACAGACACAATGAGCAGTACTTC; CDR3aa: CASGAGRDRHNEQYF
abundance: NA; j_gene: TRBJ2-5; v_gene: TRBV6-1; d_gene: NA; CDR3nt: TGTGCCAGCAAACGGGACTCGGGGAGAGAGACCCAGTACTTC; CDR3aa: CASKRDSGRETQYF
abundance: NA; j_gene: TRBJ2-3; v_gene: TRBV4-1; d_gene: NA; CDR3nt: TGCGCCAGCAGCCAGATACAGTCTAGCACAGATACGCAGTATTTT; CDR3aa: CASSQIQSSTDTQYF
abundance: NA; j_gene: TRBJ2-5; v_gene: TRBV6-5; d_gene: TRBD2; CDR3nt: TGTGCCAGCAGTTACGTTGGACTAGCGGGAGAGGAAGAGACCCAGTACTTC; CDR3aa: CASSYVGLAGEEETQYF
abundance: NA; j_gene: TRBJ2-1; v_gene: TRBV6-2/TRBV6-3; d_gene: TRBD2; CDR3nt: TGTGCCAGCAGCTCAAATAGCGGGAGTTTAAGGAATGAGCAGTTCTTC; CDR3aa: CASSSNSGSLRNEQFF
abundance: few; j_gene: TRBJ1-5; v_gene: TRBV5-8; d_gene: TRBD1; CDR3nt: TGTGCCAGCAGCATAGACAGGGCACCTCAGCCCCAGCATTTT; CDR3aa: CASSIDRAPQPQHF
abundance: NA; j_gene: TRBJ2-7; v_gene: TRBV20-1; d_gene: NA; CDR3nt: TGCAGTGCTAGCTCGGGGGCGCAAGCTTACGAGCAGTACTTC; CDR3aa: CSASSGAQAYEQYF
abundance: once; j_gene: TRBJ2-1; v_gene: TRBV4-2; d_gene: NA; CDR3nt: TGTGCCAGCAGCGAGGAGGGAGAGAAGCGCGGTGAGCAGTTCTTC; CDR3aa: CASSEEGEKRGEQFF
abundance: few; j_gene: TRBJ2-7; v_gene: TRBV6-6; d_gene: TRBD1; CDR3nt: TGTGCCAGCAGTTACGTCGGCCAGGGGGAATCCTACGAGCAGTACTTC; CDR3aa: CASSYVGQGESYEQYF
abundance: few; j_gene: TRBJ1-2; v_gene: TRBV20-1; d_gene: NA; CDR3nt: TGCAGTGCTAGACCCTTCGGGCAGGGGAGAGGCTATGGCTACACCTTC; CDR3aa: CSARPFGQGRGYGYTF
abundance: NA; j_gene: TRBJ2-7; v_gene: TRBV10-2; d_gene: NA; CDR3nt: TGCGCCAGCGGGGGGGCCAATCCGTCCTACGAGCAGTACTTC; CDR3aa: CASGGANPSYEQYF
abundance: NA; j_gene: TRBJ1-2; v_gene: TRBV7-2; d_gene: NA; CDR3nt: TGTGCCAGCAGCGAGGACCTCAACTATGGCTACACCTTC; CDR3aa: CASSEDLNYGYTF
abundance: NA; j_gene: TRBJ2-5; v_gene: TRBV15; d_gene: NA; CDR3nt: TGTGCCACCAGCAGAGATATAGGGACCCAGTACTTC; CDR3aa: CATSRDIGTQYF
abundance: few; j_gene: TRBJ2-5; v_gene: TRBV20-1; d_gene: TRBD1; CDR3nt: TGCAGTGCAACGGGACAGCAAGAGACCCAGTACTTC; CDR3aa: CSATGQQETQYF
abundance: NA; j_gene: TRBJ2-2; v_gene: TRBV20-1; d_gene: TRBD2; CDR3nt: TGCAGTGCTAGGCAGCGGGAGAGCGGGGAGCTGTTTTTT; CDR3aa: CSARQRESGELFF
abundance: few; j_gene: TRBJ2-3; v_gene: TRBV29-1; d_gene: NA; CDR3nt: TGCAGCGTTGCCCAGGACACAGATACGCAGTATTTT; CDR3aa: CSVAQDTDTQYF
abundance: NA; j_gene: TRBJ2-3; v_gene: TRBV29-1; d_gene: TRBD1; CDR3nt: TGCAGCGTTGAAGATCTCGACAGGGGGCGCACAGATACGCAGTATTTT; CDR3aa: CSVEDLDRGRTDTQYF
abundance: NA; j_gene: TRBJ1-5; v_gene: TRBV28; d_gene: TRBD1; CDR3nt: TGTGCCGGCAGTTTATCGGACAGGGTGCGTCAGCCCCAGCATTTT; CDR3aa: CAGSLSDRVRQPQHF
abundance: NA; j_gene: TRBJ2-5; v_gene: TRBV7-2; d_gene: TRBD2; CDR3nt: TGTGCCAGCAGCTTAGAAGCGGGACGCCCGGAGACCCAGTACTTC; CDR3aa: CASSLEAGRPETQYF
abundance: NA; j_gene: TRBJ2-7; v_gene: TRBV29-1; d_gene: TRBD1; CDR3nt: TGCAGCGTTGGCGGACAGGGATGGGTCGAGCAGTACTTC; CDR3aa: CSVGGQGWVEQYF